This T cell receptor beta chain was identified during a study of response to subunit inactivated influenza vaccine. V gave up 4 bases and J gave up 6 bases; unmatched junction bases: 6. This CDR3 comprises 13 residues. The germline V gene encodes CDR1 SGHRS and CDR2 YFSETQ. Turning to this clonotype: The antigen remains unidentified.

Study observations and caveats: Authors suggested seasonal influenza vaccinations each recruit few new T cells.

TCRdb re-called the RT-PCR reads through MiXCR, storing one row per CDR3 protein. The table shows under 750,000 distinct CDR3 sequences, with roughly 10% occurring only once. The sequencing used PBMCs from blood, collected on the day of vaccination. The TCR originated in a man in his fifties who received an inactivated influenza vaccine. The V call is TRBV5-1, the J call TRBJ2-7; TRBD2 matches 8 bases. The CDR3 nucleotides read TGCGCCAGCAGCCTGAGCGGGAGCGTCGAGCAGTACTTC. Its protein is CASSLSGSVEQYF.